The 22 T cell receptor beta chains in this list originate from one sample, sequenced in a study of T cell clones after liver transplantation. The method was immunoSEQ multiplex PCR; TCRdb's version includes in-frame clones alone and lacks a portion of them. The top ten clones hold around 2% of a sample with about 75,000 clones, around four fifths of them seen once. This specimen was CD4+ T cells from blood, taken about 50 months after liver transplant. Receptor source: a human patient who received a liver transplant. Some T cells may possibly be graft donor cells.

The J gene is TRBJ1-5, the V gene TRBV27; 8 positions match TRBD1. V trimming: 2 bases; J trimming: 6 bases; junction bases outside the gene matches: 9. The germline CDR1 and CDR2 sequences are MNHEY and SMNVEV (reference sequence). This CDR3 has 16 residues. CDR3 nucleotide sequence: TGTGCCAGCAGTTTAGCGGGCCAGGGGGCCGGTCAGCCCCAGCATTTT. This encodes CASSLAGQGAGQPQHF.

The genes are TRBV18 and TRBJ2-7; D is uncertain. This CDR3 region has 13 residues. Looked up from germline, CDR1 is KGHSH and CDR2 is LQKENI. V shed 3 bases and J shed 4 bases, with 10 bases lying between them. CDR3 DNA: TGTGCCAGCTCACCTCCTACAAGGTACGAGCAGTACTTC. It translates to CASSPPTRYEQYF.

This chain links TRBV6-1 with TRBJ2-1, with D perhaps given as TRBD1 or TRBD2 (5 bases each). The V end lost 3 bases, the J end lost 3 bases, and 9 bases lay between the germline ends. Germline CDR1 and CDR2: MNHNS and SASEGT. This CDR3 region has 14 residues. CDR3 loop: CASSEWGNYNEQFF. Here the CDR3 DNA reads TGTGCCAGCAGTGAGTGGGGGAACTACAATGAGCAGTTCTTC.

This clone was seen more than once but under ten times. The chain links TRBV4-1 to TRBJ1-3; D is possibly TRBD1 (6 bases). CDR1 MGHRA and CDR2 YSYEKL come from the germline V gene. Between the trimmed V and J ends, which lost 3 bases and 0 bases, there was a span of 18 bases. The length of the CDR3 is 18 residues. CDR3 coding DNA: TGCGCCAGCAGCCATACACCTGGGACACCTCGCTCTGGAAACACCATATATTTT. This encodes CASSHTPGTPRSGNTIYF.

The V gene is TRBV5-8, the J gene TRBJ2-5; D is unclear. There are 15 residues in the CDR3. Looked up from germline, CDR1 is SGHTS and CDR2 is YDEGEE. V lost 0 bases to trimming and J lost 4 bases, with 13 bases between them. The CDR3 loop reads CASSLGASRGETQYF. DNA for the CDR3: TGTGCCAGCAGCTTGGGAGCGTCGCGCGGAGAGACCCAGTACTTC.

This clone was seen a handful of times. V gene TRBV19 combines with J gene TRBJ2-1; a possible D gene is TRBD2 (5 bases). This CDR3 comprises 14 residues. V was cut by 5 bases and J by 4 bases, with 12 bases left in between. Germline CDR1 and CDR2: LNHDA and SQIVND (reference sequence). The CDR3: CASSLASRYNEQFF. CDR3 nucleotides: TGTGCCAGTAGTCTGGCTAGCAGATACAATGAGCAGTTCTTC. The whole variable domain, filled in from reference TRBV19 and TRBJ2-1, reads DGGITQSPKYLFRKEGQNVTLSCEQNLNHDAMYWYRQDPGQGLRLIYYSQIVNDFQKGDIAEGYSVSREKKESFPLTVTSAQKNPTAFYLCASSLASRYNEQFFGPGTRLTVL.

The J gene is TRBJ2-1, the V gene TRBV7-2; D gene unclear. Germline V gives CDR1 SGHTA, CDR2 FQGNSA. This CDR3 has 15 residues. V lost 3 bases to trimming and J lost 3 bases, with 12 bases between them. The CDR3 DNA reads TGTGCCAGCAGCTTGGTAGTCGTCTTCTACAATGAGCAGTTCTTC. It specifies CASSLVVVFYNEQFF.

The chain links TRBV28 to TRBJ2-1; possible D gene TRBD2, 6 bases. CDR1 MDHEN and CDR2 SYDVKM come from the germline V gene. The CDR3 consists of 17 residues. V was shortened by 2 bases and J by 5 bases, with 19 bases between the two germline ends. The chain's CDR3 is CASSLIGGGRTDNEQFF. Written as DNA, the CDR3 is TGTGCCAGCAGTTTAATCGGGGGTGGGAGGACGGACAATGAGCAGTTCTTC.

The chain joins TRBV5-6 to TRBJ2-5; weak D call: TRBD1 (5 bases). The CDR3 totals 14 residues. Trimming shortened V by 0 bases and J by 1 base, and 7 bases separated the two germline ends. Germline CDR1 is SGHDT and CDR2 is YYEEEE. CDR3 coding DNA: TGTGCCAGCAGCTTGGTTACAGGCCAAGAGACCCAGTACTTC. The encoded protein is CASSLVTGQETQYF.

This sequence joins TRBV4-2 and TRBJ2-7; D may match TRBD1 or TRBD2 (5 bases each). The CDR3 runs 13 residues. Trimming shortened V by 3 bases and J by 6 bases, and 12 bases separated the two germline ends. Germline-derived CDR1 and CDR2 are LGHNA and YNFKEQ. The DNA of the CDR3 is TGTGCCAGCAGCCAGTCTTTGGGGGTCGAGCAGTACTTC. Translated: CASSQSLGVEQYF.

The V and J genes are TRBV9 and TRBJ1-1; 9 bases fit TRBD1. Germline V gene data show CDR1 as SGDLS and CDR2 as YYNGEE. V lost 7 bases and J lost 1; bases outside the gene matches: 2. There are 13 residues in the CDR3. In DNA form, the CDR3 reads TGTGCCAGCGGACAGGGGACGAACACTGAAGCTTTCTTT. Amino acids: CASGQGTNTEAFF.

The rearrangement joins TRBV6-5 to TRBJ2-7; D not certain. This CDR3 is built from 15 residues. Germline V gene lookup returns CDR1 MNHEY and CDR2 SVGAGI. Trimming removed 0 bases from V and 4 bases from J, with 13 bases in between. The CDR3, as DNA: TGTGCCAGCAGTTACTCGATGGACCCGATATACGAGCAGTACTTC. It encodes CASSYSMDPIYEQYF.

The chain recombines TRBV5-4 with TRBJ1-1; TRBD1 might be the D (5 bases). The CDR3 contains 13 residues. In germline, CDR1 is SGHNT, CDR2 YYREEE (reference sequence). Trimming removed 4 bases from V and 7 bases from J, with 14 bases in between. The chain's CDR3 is CASSQALGDEAFF. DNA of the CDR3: TGTGCCAGCAGCCAAGCCCTAGGGGATGAAGCTTTCTTT.

DNA of the CDR3: TGTGCCAGGGGACGGGTAGCTAACTATGGCTACACCTTC. Amino acid sequence: CARGRVANYGYTF. The chain uses TRBV30 and TRBJ1-2; tentative D call: TRBD1 (5 bases). This CDR3 has 13 residues. The V gene lost 8 bases and the J gene lost 0 bases, with 13 bases spanning the gap. Germline V gives CDR1 GTSNPN, CDR2 SVGIG (reference sequence).

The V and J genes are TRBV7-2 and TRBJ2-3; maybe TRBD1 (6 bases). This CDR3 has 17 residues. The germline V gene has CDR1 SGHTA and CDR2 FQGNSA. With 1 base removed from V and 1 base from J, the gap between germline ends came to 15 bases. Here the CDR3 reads CASSLGATGSGTDTQYF. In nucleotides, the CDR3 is TGTGCCAGCAGCTTAGGGGCGACAGGATCCGGCACAGATACGCAGTATTTT.

The CDR3 spells CASSVMMNTEAFF. In DNA form, the CDR3 reads TGTGCCAGCAGCGTAATGATGAACACTGAAGCTTTCTTT. This sequence joins TRBV9 and TRBJ1-1; no reliable D call. Trimming stripped 1 base from V and 0 bases from J, with 4 bases between. The length of the CDR3 is 13 residues. Germline CDR1 is SGDLS and CDR2 is YYNGEE.

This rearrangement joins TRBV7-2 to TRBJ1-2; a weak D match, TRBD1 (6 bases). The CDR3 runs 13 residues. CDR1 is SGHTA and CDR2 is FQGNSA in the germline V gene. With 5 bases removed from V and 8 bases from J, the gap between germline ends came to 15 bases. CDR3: CASSLGQSAGYTF. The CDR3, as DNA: TGTGCCAGCAGCCTAGGACAGAGTGCCGGCTACACCTTC.

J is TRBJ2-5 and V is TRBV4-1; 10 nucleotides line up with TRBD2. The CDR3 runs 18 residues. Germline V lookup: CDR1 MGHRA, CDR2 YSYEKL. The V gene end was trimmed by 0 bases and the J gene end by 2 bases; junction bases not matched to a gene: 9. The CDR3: CASSQESKREGFQETQYF. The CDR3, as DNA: TGCGCCAGCAGCCAAGAAAGTAAGCGGGAGGGTTTTCAAGAGACCCAGTACTTC.

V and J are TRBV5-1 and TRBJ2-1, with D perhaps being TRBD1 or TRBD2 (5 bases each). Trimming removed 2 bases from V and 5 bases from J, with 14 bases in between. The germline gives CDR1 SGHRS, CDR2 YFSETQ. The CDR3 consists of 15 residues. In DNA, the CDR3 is TGCGCCAGCAGCTTCGGGGCAGGGACGAACAATGAGCAGTTCTTC. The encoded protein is CASSFGAGTNNEQFF.

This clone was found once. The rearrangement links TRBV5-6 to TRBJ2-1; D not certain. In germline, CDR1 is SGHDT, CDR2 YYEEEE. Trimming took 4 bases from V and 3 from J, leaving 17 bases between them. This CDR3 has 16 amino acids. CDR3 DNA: TGTGCCAGCAGCCATCCAGCTGGACCGAACTACAATGAGCAGTTCTTC. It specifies CASSHPAGPNYNEQFF.

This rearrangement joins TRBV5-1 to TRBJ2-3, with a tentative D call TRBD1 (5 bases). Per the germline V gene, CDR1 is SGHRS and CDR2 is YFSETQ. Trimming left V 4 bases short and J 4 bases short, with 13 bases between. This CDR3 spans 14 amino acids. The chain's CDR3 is CASSPYQGPDTQYF. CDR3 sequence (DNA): TGCGCCAGCAGCCCTTACCAGGGTCCAGATACGCAGTATTTT.

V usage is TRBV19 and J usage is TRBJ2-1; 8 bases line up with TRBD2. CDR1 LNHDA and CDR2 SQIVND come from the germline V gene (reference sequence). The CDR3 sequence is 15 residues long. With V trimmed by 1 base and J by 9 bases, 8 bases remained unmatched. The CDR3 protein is CASSIAGGLFGEQFF. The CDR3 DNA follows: TGTGCCAGTAGTATAGCGGGAGGGCTATTTGGTGAGCAGTTCTTC.